This T cell receptor beta chain is drawn from a study of T cell responses to AZD1222 COVID-19 vaccine. Study conclusions and caveats: Researchers report vaccine-associated CD4 TCRs spanning spike, with dominance at 160-218 and 743-854. Most donors were white British and more were female, and clonal diversity was possibly underestimated. A reported finding is that nearly half of spike-specific TCRs target unmutated variant regions. Two AZD1222 administrations were followed by greater Spike-specific TCR breadth and depth.

As to this clone: Its antigen is unknown.

Only in-frame clones appear in the TCRdb table, and some are missing; sequencing was by immunoSEQ multiplex PCR. The sample holds about 140,000 clones. Per germline, CDR1 DFQATT and CDR2 SNEGSKA (reference sequence). This CDR3 has 11 amino acids. V trimming: 3 bases; J trimming: 6 bases; junction bases outside the gene matches: 1. Sequencing was carried out using peripheral blood. This sequence was found in an adult in good health. This chain connects TRBV20-1 to TRBJ2-7, with TRBD1 matching 8 bases. The CDR3 DNA sequence: TGCAGTGCTAGGACAGGGGTCGAGCAGTACTTC. This gives the protein CSARTGVEQYF.